This entry lists 20 T cell receptor beta chains sequenced from one sample in a study of blood T cell repertoires in COVID-19 (dated by TCRdb to 2018 to 2021). Receptor amplification or capture employed the immunoSEQ multiplex PCR assay. The clones in this table, taken by TCRdb from immuneACCESS, are in-frame only. Not every clone is retained; where verified, under half of the shortfall comes from an unresolved V gene, and the cause of the rest is unknown. This sample lists 140,000 or so clones; about 80% were detected once. Approximately 8.4% of the sample belongs to the ten largest clones. Sequencing was done on a sample of PBMCs or T cells enriched from blood (not recorded which). The receptors here all came from a man in his forties or fifties who had recovered from COVID-19.

V and J are TRBV5-1 and TRBJ1-2, with 7 nucleotides matching TRBD1. The V and J ends lost 2 bases and 3 bases, in that order; junction bases with no gene match: 4. The CDR3 loop spans 14 amino acids. CDR1 and CDR2 from the germline V gene are SGHRS and YFSETQ. The CDR3 sequence: CASSLSGTDYGYTF. CDR3 bases: TGCGCCAGCAGCTTATCCGGGACAGACTATGGCTACACCTTC.

The rearrangement uses TRBV10-3 and TRBJ1-2; D is ambiguous. From germline, CDR1 is ENHRY and CDR2 SYGVKD. The CDR3 loop spans 13 amino acids. The germline V and J ends were trimmed by 3 bases and 5 bases, with 10 bases remaining between them. The DNA for the CDR3 is TGTGCCATCAGTGAAAACAGAATATATGGCTACACCTTC. Amino acids: CAISENRIYGYTF.

In this sample, this clone turned up once. The rearrangement uses TRBV19 and TRBJ1-4, with 7 bases that match TRBD1. In germline, CDR1 is LNHDA, CDR2 SQIVND (reference sequence). V dropped 6 bases and J dropped 5; count of bases not matched to a gene: 6. CDR3 length: 14 amino acids. The CDR3, as DNA: TGTGCCAGTAGCTCGGACAGGAGAAATGAAAAACTGTTTTTT. Protein: CASSSDRRNEKLFF.

V and J are TRBV4-3 and TRBJ1-2; D gene unclear. The V gene's germline CDR1 is LGHNA and CDR2 YSLEER. V lost 0 bases and J 3 bases, leaving 17 bases between the germline ends. This CDR3 is built from 17 residues. The CDR3 loop is CASSQDRAGGGYYGYTF. The CDR3 DNA follows: TGCGCCAGCAGCCAAGATCGGGCAGGAGGAGGCTACTATGGCTACACCTTC.

This clone was observed a handful of times. The chain uses TRBV7-8 and TRBJ1-5; 7 positions match TRBD1. V shed 1 base, J shed 0 bases, and the junction held 12 bases outside the gene matches. The germline gives CDR1 SGHVS, CDR2 FQNEAQ. CDR3 length equals 19 residues. The CDR3, as DNA: TGTGCCAGCAGCTTAGACCCAGGCACAGGGGTTTATAGCAATCAGCCCCAGCATTTT. This sequence encodes CASSLDPGTGVYSNQPQHF.

The chain combines TRBV19 with TRBJ2-7, with 7 bases lining up with TRBD1. V lost 6 bases, J lost 5 bases, and 13 bases stayed unmatched. This CDR3 is built from 15 residues. The germline V gene has CDR1 LNHDA and CDR2 SQIVND (reference sequence). CDR3 amino acids: CASSSGQVLGDEQYF. The CDR3 DNA reads TGTGCCAGTAGCTCAGGACAGGTTTTAGGGGACGAGCAGTACTTC.

The chain has TRBV5-4 and TRBJ2-7; TRBD1 matches 7 bases. Germline V CDR1 and CDR2: SGHNT, YYREEE (reference sequence). V was pared by 5 bases and J by 5 bases, with 10 bases of the junction left unmatched. This CDR3 spans 14 amino acids. CDR3 nucleotide sequence: TGTGCCAGCAGTGCTGACAGGGTAAAGAACGAGCAGTACTTC. This gives the protein CASSADRVKNEQYF.

The chain uses TRBV11-2 and TRBJ1-4; 7 nucleotides agree with TRBD1. The CDR3 consists of 14 residues. The ends lost 6 bases at V and 3 bases at J; junction bases unmatched: 4. From germline, CDR1 is SGHAT and CDR2 FQNNGV. The CDR3 sequence is CASRNRGANEKLFF. In DNA form, the CDR3 reads TGTGCCAGCAGAAACAGGGGAGCTAATGAAAAACTGTTTTTT.

This clone was detected a few times. This rearrangement joins TRBV6-1 to TRBJ2-5; perhaps TRBD2 as D (5 bases). The CDR3 is 13 residues long. The germline gives CDR1 MNHNS, CDR2 SASEGT. V was cut by 3 bases and J by 3 bases, with 8 bases left in between. DNA for the CDR3: TGTGCCAGCAGTGAGTCGGGGAAAGAGACCCAGTACTTC. This codes for CASSESGKETQYF.

As to this clone: Other nucleotide sequences from this sample produce the same CDR3. The chain joins TRBV5-4 to TRBJ2-3, with TRBD2 identical over 12 bases. V shed 4 bases, J shed 3 bases, and the junction held 3 bases outside the gene matches. CDR3 length: 15 residues. Germline values: CDR1 SGHNT, CDR2 YYREEE (reference sequence). In DNA, the CDR3 is TGTGCCAGCAGCCTAGCGGGGGGGCGAACAGATACGCAGTATTTT. This translates into CASSLAGGRTDTQYF.

This clone occurred a few times. The chain employs TRBV28 and TRBJ1-1; D remains unclear. The length of the CDR3 is 14 residues. The germline V gene has CDR1 MDHEN and CDR2 SYDVKM. V was cut by 4 bases and J by 1 base, with 10 bases left in between. CDR3 loop: CASSSPGWNTEAFF. DNA of the CDR3: TGTGCCAGCAGTTCCCCCGGGTGGAACACTGAAGCTTTCTTT.

V is TRBV10-3 and J is TRBJ1-1; D not certain. Germline V gene sequence: CDR1 ENHRY, CDR2 SYGVKD. V was shortened by 6 bases and J by 5 bases, with 7 bases between the two germline ends. This CDR3 comprises 11 residues. The CDR3 here is CAISGGTEAFF. The CDR3 DNA reads as TGTGCCATCAGCGGTGGTACTGAAGCTTTCTTT.

This clone showed up just once. This sequence joins TRBV6-2 or TRBV6-3 and TRBJ2-2; 10 bases match TRBD1. The germline CDR1 and CDR2 sequences are MNHEY and SVGEGT. V lost 4 bases and J lost 6; bases outside the gene matches: 5. This CDR3 is built from 15 residues. CDR3 residues: CASSLTGGLPGELFF. DNA for the CDR3: TGTGCCAGCAGTTTGACAGGGGGCCTACCCGGGGAGCTGTTTTTT.

This clone was detected only once. The chain couples TRBV10-1 to TRBJ2-7; D might be TRBD2 (6 bases). Germline loops: CDR1 WNHNN, CDR2 SYGVQD (reference sequence). This CDR3 is built from 15 residues. V was trimmed by 1 base and J by 0 bases, leaving 10 bases between them. Here the CDR3 DNA reads TGCGCCAGCAGTGAGTACCGGGGGAGCTCCTACGAGCAGTACTTC. This gives the protein CASSEYRGSSYEQYF.

The V call is TRBV9, the J call TRBJ2-1; TRBD2 agrees at 8 bases. CDR3 length equals 15 residues. The trim removed 0 bases at V and 5 bases at J, leaving 4 bases unmatched. Germline V gives CDR1 SGDLS, CDR2 YYNGEE. CDR3 sequence (DNA): TGTGCCAGCAGCGTAGCTCGGGGGGGCCACAATGAGCAGTTCTTC. The encoded protein is CASSVARGGHNEQFF.

This CDR3 reads CASSPIDRGTGELFF. The CDR3 DNA sequence: TGTGCCAGCAGCCCCATCGACAGGGGGACCGGGGAGCTGTTTTTT. V and J are TRBV11-2 and TRBJ2-2; 9 bases fit TRBD1. V lost 5 bases, J lost 5 bases, and 6 bases stayed unmatched. Germline CDR1 reads SGHAT; CDR2 reads FQNNGV. The CDR3 length is 15 residues.

The chain combines TRBV9 with TRBJ1-4; TRBD1 aligns across 7 bases. V shed 4 bases and J 5 bases; nucleotides not matched to a gene: 8. This CDR3 contains 15 residues. Per germline, CDR1 SGDLS and CDR2 YYNGEE. The CDR3 sequence: CASSPQGQRNEKLFF. CDR3 bases: TGTGCCAGCAGCCCTCAGGGACAGAGGAATGAAAAACTGTTTTTT.

This clone turned up a few times. CDR3 sequence: CASSVTQGGETQYF. CDR3 DNA sequence: TGTGCCAGCAGCGTAACACAGGGGGGTGAGACCCAGTACTTC. This sequence joins TRBV9 and TRBJ2-5; 8 bases align to TRBD1. V shed 1 base and J 5 bases; nucleotides not matched to a gene: 4. The V gene's germline CDR1 is SGDLS and CDR2 YYNGEE. The CDR3 loop spans 14 amino acids.

The chain has TRBV28 and TRBJ1-2; TRBD1 agrees at 9 bases. Germline lookup yields CDR1 MDHEN and CDR2 SYDVKM. V was clipped by 5 bases and J by 8 bases; unmatched bases: 6. The CDR3 sequence is 13 residues long. In nucleotides, the CDR3 is TGTGCCAGCAGTCTTGGGACAGGGAGCGGCTACACCTTC. Translation: CASSLGTGSGYTF.

Only a few counts were recorded for this clone. This chain uses TRBV11-2 with TRBJ1-2, with D tentatively TRBD1 (5 bases). Germline values: CDR1 SGHAT, CDR2 FQNNGV. CDR3 length: 13 amino acids. Trimming pared 2 bases from V and 4 bases from J, leaving 8 bases between. CDR3 DNA sequence: TGTGCCAGCAGCTTAAATAGGGGCTATGGCTACACCTTC. This codes for CASSLNRGYGYTF. The full variable domain, with the rest looked up from reference TRBV11-2 and TRBJ1-2, is EAGVAQSPRYKIIEKRQSVAFWCNPISGHATLYWYQQILGQGPKLLIQFQNNGVVDDSQLPKDRFSAERLKGVDSTLKIQPAKLEDSAVYLCASSLNRGYGYTFGSGTRLTVV.